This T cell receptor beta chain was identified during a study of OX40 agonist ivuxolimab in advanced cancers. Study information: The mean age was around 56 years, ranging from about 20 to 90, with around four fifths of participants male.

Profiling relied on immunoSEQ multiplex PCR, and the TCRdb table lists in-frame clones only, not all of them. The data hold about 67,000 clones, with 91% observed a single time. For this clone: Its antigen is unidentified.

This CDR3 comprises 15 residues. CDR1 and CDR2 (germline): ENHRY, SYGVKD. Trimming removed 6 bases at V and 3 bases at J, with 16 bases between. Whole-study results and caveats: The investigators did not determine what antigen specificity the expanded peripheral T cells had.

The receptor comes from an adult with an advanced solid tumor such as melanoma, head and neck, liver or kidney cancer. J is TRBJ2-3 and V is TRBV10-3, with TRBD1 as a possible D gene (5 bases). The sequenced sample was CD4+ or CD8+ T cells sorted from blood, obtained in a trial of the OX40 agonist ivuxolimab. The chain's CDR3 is CAISQSAKGTDTQYF. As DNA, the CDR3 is TGTGCCATCAGCCAATCTGCGAAGGGGACAGATACGCAGTATTTT.